Each of the 20 T cell receptor beta chains below was sequenced from the same sample in a study of T cell responses to AZD1222 COVID-19 vaccine (dated by TCRdb to about 2021). Explained via the paper, the time point label denotes: about 28 days (+/-7) after the second vaccine dose. The library was obtained by the immunoSEQ multiplex PCR assay. Not all clones reach the TCRdb copy of this immuneACCESS table, which keeps in-frame sequences only. Checked studies attribute under half of the gap to unresolved V genes and leave the rest unexplained. This sample comprises 150,000 to 200,000 clones, roughly nine tenths of them detected only once. The top ten constitute 1.5% to 2% of the sample. The source was peripheral blood, collected 28 days after the second AZD1222 dose. All receptors derive from an adult who received the AZD1222 COVID-19 vaccine.

This chain joins TRBV5-1 and TRBJ2-1, with D unclear. The V and J ends lost 0 bases and 5 bases respectively, with 9 bases between them. The V gene's germline CDR1 is SGHRS and CDR2 YFSETQ. CDR3 length: 14 residues. The CDR3, as DNA: TGCGCCAGCAGCTTGGTGGTCGGCCACAATGAGCAGTTCTTC. Protein product: CASSLVVGHNEQFF.

This chain connects TRBV30 to TRBJ2-3; TRBD1 agrees at 11 bases. Germline V lookup: CDR1 GTSNPN, CDR2 SVGIG (reference sequence). The ends lost 5 bases at V and 4 bases at J; junction bases unmatched: 5. CDR3 length: 14 amino acids. The CDR3 DNA reads TGTGCCTGGGACCCGGACAGGGGGCCAGATACGCAGTATTTT. Translating it yields CAWDPDRGPDTQYF.

This clone was observed a single time. This sequence joins TRBV3-1 (or the pseudogene TRBV3-2) and TRBJ2-5; D perhaps matches TRBD2 (6 bases). Per germline, CDR1 LGHDT and CDR2 YNNKEL (reference sequence). V was shortened by 4 bases and J by 4 bases, with 25 bases between the two germline ends. CDR3 length: 18 amino acids. CDR3 amino acids: CASSPGSGQKRMIETQYF. CDR3 nucleotide sequence: TGTGCCAGCAGCCCCGGGAGTGGCCAGAAAAGGATGATAGAGACCCAGTACTTC.

CDR3 nucleotide sequence: TGTGCCAGCAGTTTAAAGGGTAACTATGGCTACACCTTC. Its protein product is CASSLKGNYGYTF. This chain connects TRBV12-3 or TRBV12-4 to TRBJ1-2; D uncertain. The CDR3 consists of 13 residues. The V and J ends lost 2 bases and 1 base respectively, with 5 bases between them.

The rearrangement links TRBV3-1 (or the pseudogene TRBV3-2) to TRBJ1-1, with TRBD1 identical over 10 bases. CDR3 size: 16 residues. CDR1 and CDR2 (germline): LGHDT, YNNKEL (reference sequence). V trimming: 2 bases; J trimming: 5 bases; junction bases outside the gene matches: 8. CDR3 bases: TGTGCCAGCAGCCAATTGCCGGGACAGGGGACGACTGAAGCTTTCTTT. This translates into CASSQLPGQGTTEAFF.

The chain is built from TRBV15 and TRBJ2-1; 14 bases match TRBD2. Trimming at V came to 2 bases and at J to 6 bases, leaving 3 bases not matched to a gene. The germline gives CDR1 LNHNV, CDR2 YYDKDF (reference sequence). CDR3 length equals 16 residues. The CDR3 loop reads CATSRRGLAGVNEQFF. The CDR3 region has the DNA TGTGCCACCAGCAGACGGGGACTAGCGGGAGTCAATGAGCAGTTCTTC.

This chain links TRBV7-3 with TRBJ2-1; a possible D gene is TRBD1 (6 bases). Germline V CDR1 and CDR2: SGHTA, FQGTGA. Trimming pared 5 bases from V and 4 bases from J, leaving 12 bases between. There are 14 residues in the CDR3. The CDR3 here is CASSPLGTYNEQFF. As DNA, the CDR3 is TGTGCCAGCAGCCCTCTCGGGACATACAATGAGCAGTTCTTC.

This chain uses TRBV19 with TRBJ2-1; TRBD1 might be the D (7 bases). The CDR3 is made up of 16 amino acids. CDR1 and CDR2 from the germline V gene are LNHDA and SQIVND (reference sequence). V was trimmed by 3 bases and J by 0 bases, leaving 12 bases between them. The DNA of the CDR3 is TGTGCCAGTAGTATCGGGGGACAGTTCTCCTACAATGAGCAGTTCTTC. It is translated as CASSIGGQFSYNEQFF.

The chain is built from TRBV7-8 and TRBJ1-2; 10 nucleotides match TRBD1. From germline, CDR1 is SGHVS and CDR2 FQNEAQ. The CDR3 contains 14 residues. The J segment lost 8 bases and the V segment lost 3 bases, leaving 6 bases of the junction unmatched. As DNA, the CDR3 is TGTGCCAGCAGCTTGGCAGACAGGGGGCTCGGCTACACCTTC. It codes for CASSLADRGLGYTF.

The rearrangement uses TRBV10-3 and TRBJ2-1; possible D gene TRBD1, 5 bases. CDR3 length: 14 residues. V shed 4 bases and J shed 5 bases, with 12 bases lying between them. The germline V gene encodes CDR1 ENHRY and CDR2 SYGVKD. CDR3 amino acids: CAISASKGNNEQFF. For the CDR3, the DNA is TGTGCCATCAGTGCCAGTAAGGGGAACAATGAGCAGTTCTTC.

This clone turned up a few times. The chain combines TRBV10-1 with TRBJ2-3; no clear D gene. Germline-derived CDR1 and CDR2 are WNHNN and SYGVQD (reference sequence). V dropped 8 bases and J dropped 1 base, with 13 bases sitting between them. There are 14 residues in the CDR3. The CDR3 DNA is TGCGCCAGCCAGCGTTCGCTTGGCACAGATACGCAGTATTTT. This encodes CASQRSLGTDTQYF.

The CDR3 spells CASREGATGELFF. CDR3 DNA: TGTGCCAGCAGGGAGGGAGCTACCGGGGAGCTGTTTTTT. The V and J genes are TRBV6-5 and TRBJ2-2, with D tentatively TRBD2 (6 bases). The CDR3 totals 13 residues. Trimming removed 6 bases at V and 5 bases at J, with 10 bases between. The germline CDR1 and CDR2 sequences are MNHEY and SVGAGI.

This clone is a singleton in its sample. The V call is TRBV6-5, the J call TRBJ2-1; D is uncertain. This CDR3 spans 11 amino acids. CDR1 and CDR2 from the germline V gene are MNHEY and SVGAGI. V was cut by 0 bases and J by 9 bases, with 3 bases left in between. The CDR3 DNA sequence: TGTGCCAGCAGTTACTCGGGTGAGCAGTTCTTC. The encoded protein is CASSYSGEQFF.

This clone has a single count. The chain uses TRBV27 and TRBJ2-1; TRBD1 aligns across 7 bases. CDR3 size: 16 residues. Germline assignment: CDR1 MNHEY and CDR2 SMNVEV (reference sequence). V trimming: 2 bases; J trimming: 5 bases; junction bases outside the gene matches: 9. DNA for the CDR3: TGTGCCAGCAGTTTACTCGGGACAGTCCGAGACAATGAGCAGTTCTTC. This translates into CASSLLGTVRDNEQFF.

This clone has just a few counts. The CDR3, as DNA: TGTGCCAGCAGCGTAGTTGTGAACACTGAAGCTTTCTTT. The encoded protein is CASSVVVNTEAFF. V and J are TRBV9 and TRBJ1-1; D gene ambiguous. Trimming took 0 bases from V and 0 from J, leaving 3 bases between them. This CDR3 is 13 amino acids long. The germline gives CDR1 SGDLS, CDR2 YYNGEE.

This sequence joins TRBV9 and TRBJ2-6; possibly TRBD2 for D (5 bases). The CDR3 loop spans 18 amino acids. V gave up 0 bases and J gave up 0 bases, with 13 bases separating them. Germline-derived CDR1 and CDR2 are SGDLS and YYNGEE. As DNA, the CDR3 is TGTGCCAGCAGCGTAGGGATGCTAGCTGGCTCTGGGGCCAACGTCCTGACTTTC. Protein sequence: CASSVGMLAGSGANVLTF.

This chain links TRBV2 with TRBJ2-7; 11 bases are a match to TRBD1. Germline values: CDR1 SNHLY, CDR2 FYNNEI. The CDR3 totals 14 residues. V lost 5 bases to trimming and J lost 3 bases; unmatched junction nucleotides: 3. The CDR3 region has the DNA TGTGCCAGCAGTCCGGACAGGGGGCTCTACGAGCAGTACTTC. It translates to CASSPDRGLYEQYF.

The J gene is TRBJ2-2, the V gene TRBV5-4; 8 bases align to TRBD2. The CDR3 length is 16 residues. V shed 4 bases and J 4 bases; nucleotides not matched to a gene: 9. Germline CDR1 and CDR2: SGHNT and YYREEE (reference sequence). CDR3 in amino acids: CASSPLGGAGTGELFF. CDR3 nucleotide sequence: TGTGCCAGCAGCCCCCTCGGGGGGGCGGGCACCGGGGAGCTGTTTTTT.

This clone was picked up many times. The rearrangement links TRBV9 to TRBJ2-5; TRBD2 might be the D (7 bases). The CDR3 sequence is 14 residues long. The germline V gene encodes CDR1 SGDLS and CDR2 YYNGEE. Trimming took 4 bases from V and 1 from J, leaving 11 bases between them. CDR3 DNA: TGTGCCAGCAGCTCCCGGGGGGCCCAAGAGACCCAGTACTTC. Translated: CASSSRGAQETQYF.

The chain links TRBV2 to TRBJ2-1; D assignment may be TRBD1 or TRBD2 (6 bases each). CDR1 SNHLY and CDR2 FYNNEI come from the germline V gene. Between the trimmed V and J ends, which lost 10 bases and 2 bases, there was a span of 18 bases. The CDR3 length is 15 residues. The CDR3: CAILGGGAAYNEQFF. The CDR3 coding sequence is TGTGCCATCCTTGGGGGCGGGGCAGCCTACAATGAGCAGTTCTTC.